The 26 T cell receptor beta chains listed next were all sequenced from one sample in a study of a mutant IDH1 vaccine in newly diagnosed glioma. As for time point: week 5, during vaccination. A 20-mer mutant IDH1 peptide at 300 ug was injected subcutaneously with topical imiquimod. These receptors are not linked to any known antigen. Sequenced by immunoSEQ multiplex PCR; TCRdb stores in-frame clones only, minus some. The table has tens of thousands of clones, 70% to 85% seen once; the top ten hold 3% to 3.5%. The starting material was PBMCs, obtained from a glioma patient whose treatment included an IDH1 peptide vaccine. The receptors derive from a woman aged 18-29 years with glioma. Some clones in this sample may be carry-over from other donors' samples.

The genes are TRBV9 and TRBJ1-1; D remains unclear. The V gene's germline CDR1 is SGDLS and CDR2 YYNGEE. Trimming stripped 1 base from V and 0 bases from J, with 13 bases between. This CDR3 spans 16 amino acids. The CDR3 DNA sequence: TGTGCCAGCAGCGTAAACGGCAGGAACATGAACACTGAAGCTTTCTTT. This encodes CASSVNGRNMNTEAFF.

In nucleotides, the CDR3 is TGTGCCAGCAGCCAAGGCGTGATTCAGGGTGGGGATCAGCCCCAGCATTTT. This sequence encodes CASSQGVIQGGDQPQHF. The chain has TRBV5-6 and TRBJ1-5, with D maybe TRBD1 (5 bases). The CDR3 totals 17 residues. The ends were cut back, 4 bases at V and 5 bases at J, with 22 bases in the middle. The germline gives CDR1 SGHDT, CDR2 YYEEEE.

The V and J genes are TRBV29-1 and TRBJ2-5; 10 bases fit TRBD2. Per the germline V gene, CDR1 is SQVTM and CDR2 is ANQGSEA. This CDR3 comprises 12 residues. Trimming at V came to 6 bases and at J to 4 bases, leaving 2 bases not matched to a gene. The CDR3 loop reads CSVAGGPETQYF. The CDR3, as DNA: TGCAGCGTAGCGGGAGGGCCAGAGACCCAGTACTTC. The whole variable domain, filled in from reference TRBV29-1 and TRBJ2-5, reads SAVISQKPSRDICQRGTSLTIQCQVDSQVTMMFWYRQQPGQSLTLIATANQGSEATYESGFVIDKFPISRPNLTFSTLTVSNMSPEDSSIYLCSVAGGPETQYFGPGTRLLVL.

CDR3 sequence: CASSAGTEGNTIYF. The CDR3, as DNA: TGCGCCAGCAGCGCCGGGACAGAAGGAAACACCATATATTTT. The rearrangement joins TRBV5-1 to TRBJ1-3; TRBD1 matches at 7 bases. Losses at the gene ends were 4 bases for V and 4 bases for J; bases not matched to a gene: 5. CDR3 length: 14 residues. CDR1 and CDR2 (germline): SGHRS, YFSETQ. Filled out from reference TRBV5-1 and TRBJ1-3, the complete variable domain reads KAGVTQTPRYLIKTRGQQVTLSCSPISGHRSVSWYQQTPGQGLQFLFEYFSETQRNKGNFPGRFSGRQFSNSRSEMNVSTLELGDSALYLCASSAGTEGNTIYFGEGSWLTVV.

The chain uses TRBV29-1 and TRBJ2-6; D gene uncertain. Trimming left V 7 bases short and J 0 bases short, with 10 bases between. There are 14 residues in the CDR3. The germline CDR1 and CDR2 sequences are SQVTM and ANQGSEA. The chain's CDR3 is CSDWVGSGANVLTF. For the CDR3, the DNA is TGCAGCGACTGGGTTGGCTCTGGGGCCAACGTCCTGACTTTC.

The J gene is TRBJ2-4, the V gene TRBV15; D perhaps matches TRBD1 (5 bases). The CDR3 is made up of 15 amino acids. With 0 bases removed from V and 4 bases from J, the gap between germline ends came to 10 bases. Germline CDR1 reads LNHNV; CDR2 reads YYDKDF (reference sequence). This CDR3 is CATSRDRGMKNIQYF. CDR3 nucleotide sequence: TGTGCCACCAGCAGAGATAGGGGAATGAAAAACATTCAGTACTTC. Filled out from reference TRBV15 and TRBJ2-4, the complete variable domain reads DAMVIQNPRYQVTQFGKPVTLSCSQTLNHNVMYWYQQKSSQAPKLLFHYYDKDFNNEADTPDNFQSRRPNTSFCFLDIRSPGLGDTAMYLCATSRDRGMKNIQYFGAGTRLSVL.

The V call is TRBV7-2, the J call TRBJ2-1, with 8 bases identical to TRBD2. V was pared by 4 bases and J by 8 bases, with 10 bases of the junction left unmatched. There are 15 residues in the CDR3. Germline loops: CDR1 SGHTA, CDR2 FQGNSA. CDR3 protein: CASSSPGLAVHEQFF. The CDR3 region has the DNA TGTGCCAGCAGCTCCCCAGGACTAGCCGTCCATGAGCAGTTCTTC.

V gene TRBV5-1 combines with J gene TRBJ1-2, with D tentatively TRBD1 (6 bases). The CDR3 length is 14 residues. Deletions cut 5 bases from V and 6 bases from J, with 17 bases between. Germline CDR1 reads SGHRS; CDR2 reads YFSETQ. CDR3 in amino acids: CASSYTGTRHGYTF. As DNA, the CDR3 is TGCGCCAGCAGTTATACAGGGACCCGGCATGGCTACACCTTC. The variable domain in full, completed from reference TRBV5-1 and TRBJ1-2, reads KAGVTQTPRYLIKTRGQQVTLSCSPISGHRSVSWYQQTPGQGLQFLFEYFSETQRNKGNFPGRFSGRQFSNSRSEMNVSTLELGDSALYLCASSYTGTRHGYTFGSGTRLTVV.

This clone showed up just a few times. The V call is TRBV29-1, the J call TRBJ1-1; 10 bases align to TRBD1. Germline V gene data show CDR1 as SQVTM and CDR2 as ANQGSEA. Unmatched junction bases numbered 8, after V lost 7 bases and J lost 0 bases. This CDR3 is built from 15 residues. CDR3 in amino acids: CSAPGQGGMNTEAFF. The CDR3 DNA is TGCAGCGCACCAGGACAGGGGGGGATGAACACTGAAGCTTTCTTT.

This clone was detected a few times. The chain links TRBV29-1 to TRBJ1-5; D is unclear. CDR3 length: 14 residues. Germline V gene lookup returns CDR1 SQVTM and CDR2 ANQGSEA. V lost 4 bases and J 3 bases, leaving 13 bases between the germline ends. CDR3 sequence reads: CSVGRPRDNQPQHF. CDR3 in DNA: TGCAGCGTTGGCCGCCCGAGGGACAATCAGCCCCAGCATTTT.

The rearrangement links TRBV7-2 to TRBJ2-1; 13 bases match TRBD2. Per germline, CDR1 SGHTA and CDR2 FQGNSA. The CDR3 consists of 15 residues. V trimming: 5 bases; J trimming: 6 bases; junction bases outside the gene matches: 4. CDR3 in amino acids: CASSHTSGGANEQFF. CDR3 nucleotide sequence: TGTGCCAGCAGCCATACTAGCGGGGGGGCCAATGAGCAGTTCTTC. The full variable domain, in which reference TRBV7-2 and TRBJ2-1 provide the parts outside the CDR3, is GAGVSQSPSNKVTEKGKDVELRCDPISGHTALYWYRQSLGQGLEFLIYFQGNSAPDKSGLPSDRFSAERTGGSVSTLTIQRTQQEDSAVYLCASSHTSGGANEQFFGPGTRLTVL.

The chain links TRBV27 to TRBJ1-5; D uncertain. Germline values: CDR1 MNHEY, CDR2 SMNVEV (reference sequence). The CDR3 is 14 amino acids. Trimming cost V 0 bases and J 7 bases, with 10 bases left between them. This CDR3 reads CASSLSRAGQPQHF. CDR3 DNA: TGTGCCAGCAGTTTATCGAGGGCTGGCCAGCCCCAGCATTTT.

The rearrangement uses TRBV5-1 and TRBJ1-4; a weak D match, TRBD1 (6 bases). This CDR3 has 16 residues. Germline V gene data show CDR1 as SGHRS and CDR2 as YFSETQ. Trimming took off 0 bases at V and 1 base at J, with 10 bases between the two ends. CDR3 in DNA: TGCGCCAGCAGCTTGGATTTAGGGGGAACTAATGAAAAACTGTTTTTT. Its translation: CASSLDLGGTNEKLFF. The full variable domain, completed using reference TRBV5-1 and TRBJ1-4, is KAGVTQTPRYLIKTRGQQVTLSCSPISGHRSVSWYQQTPGQGLQFLFEYFSETQRNKGNFPGRFSGRQFSNSRSEMNVSTLELGDSALYLCASSLDLGGTNEKLFFGSGTQLSVL.

CDR3 in DNA: TGTGCTAGTGGTTTGGGTGGGGTTTTCATAACCTCTAACTATGGCTACACCTTC. The encoded protein is CASGLGGVFITSNYGYTF. The V and J genes are TRBV12-5 and TRBJ1-2; no definite D call. CDR1 and CDR2 (germline): LGHNT, FRNRAP. This CDR3 spans 18 amino acids. Trimming shortened V by 1 base and J by 0 bases, and 18 bases separated the two germline ends.

This chain joins TRBV11-3 and TRBJ2-2; D gene unclear. Germline V lookup: CDR1 SGHNT, CDR2 YENEEA. Trimming stripped 5 bases from V and 3 bases from J, with 4 bases between. The CDR3 sequence is 12 residues long. The CDR3 is CASSQHTGELFF. Here the CDR3 DNA reads TGTGCCAGCAGCCAACACACCGGGGAGCTGTTTTTT.

This clone occurred once. The CDR3 nucleotides are TGCGCCAGCAGCCAAGAAGGGGCGAGACCTAACTATGGCTACACCTTC. This translates into CASSQEGARPNYGYTF. The chain joins TRBV4-1 to TRBJ1-2; tentatively, D is TRBD1 (5 bases). CDR1 and CDR2 from the germline V gene are MGHRA and YSYEKL. CDR3 size: 16 residues. With 0 bases removed from V and 0 bases from J, the gap between germline ends came to 11 bases.

CDR3 bases: TGTGCCAGCAGCGTAGTTAGTCCACCGGGGGCAGGAAACTTGGATGAGCAGTTCTTC. This encodes CASSVVSPPGAGNLDEQFF. The chain is built from TRBV9 and TRBJ2-1; D is possibly TRBD1 or TRBD2 (6 bases each). Deletions cut 0 bases from V and 8 bases from J, with 27 bases between. This CDR3 contains 19 residues. Germline values: CDR1 SGDLS, CDR2 YYNGEE.

The V call is TRBV19, the J call TRBJ2-5; D is ambiguous. Germline V gene sequence: CDR1 LNHDA, CDR2 SQIVND (reference sequence). Trimming removed 3 bases at V and 5 bases at J, with 16 bases between. This CDR3 is 15 amino acids long. The DNA of the CDR3 is TGTGCCAGTAGTATTCGGAAGTCAAAGGAGGAGACCCAGTACTTC. It encodes CASSIRKSKEETQYF.

The chain combines TRBV10-3 with TRBJ2-1, with 11 nucleotides matching TRBD2. Germline values: CDR1 ENHRY, CDR2 SYGVKD. V shed 7 bases, J shed 4 bases, and the junction held 9 bases outside the gene matches. The CDR3 covers 16 residues. The CDR3 reads CAITTSTSGTYNEQFF. The CDR3 coding sequence is TGTGCCATCACTACCTCGACTAGCGGGACTTACAATGAGCAGTTCTTC.

The chain employs TRBV9 and TRBJ1-2, with D hard to call. Germline V CDR1 and CDR2: SGDLS, YYNGEE. The CDR3 loop spans 13 amino acids. Trimming removed 0 bases at V and 5 bases at J, with 8 bases between. The CDR3 sequence: CASSVALGYGYTF. The DNA for the CDR3 is TGTGCCAGCAGCGTAGCTTTGGGGTATGGCTACACCTTC.

V gene TRBV2 combines with J gene TRBJ2-1; D gene unclear. With 8 bases removed from V and 5 bases from J, the gap between germline ends came to 10 bases. CDR1 SNHLY and CDR2 FYNNEI come from the germline V gene. The CDR3 is made up of 12 amino acids. CDR3 residues: CASGLENNEQFF. The CDR3 DNA follows: TGTGCCAGCGGGCTAGAAAACAATGAGCAGTTCTTC.

The chain combines TRBV5-5 with TRBJ1-1; D not resolved. Trimming took off 2 bases at V and 1 base at J, with 9 bases between the two ends. The germline CDR1 and CDR2 sequences are SGHKS and YYEKEE (reference sequence). This CDR3 is 14 amino acids long. The CDR3 region is CASSFTGRNTEAFF. The DNA for the CDR3 is TGTGCCAGCAGCTTTACGGGGAGGAACACTGAAGCTTTCTTT.

This clone turned up a few times. This sequence joins TRBV5-1 and TRBJ2-3, with no clear D. The CDR3 contains 15 residues. V lost 1 base and J 0 bases, leaving 9 bases between the germline ends. Germline CDR1 reads SGHRS; CDR2 reads YFSETQ. This chain's CDR3 is CASSLKGSSTDTQYF. The CDR3, as DNA: TGCGCCAGCAGCTTGAAGGGATCTAGCACAGATACGCAGTATTTT. The full variable domain, in which reference TRBV5-1 and TRBJ2-3 provide the parts outside the CDR3, is KAGVTQTPRYLIKTRGQQVTLSCSPISGHRSVSWYQQTPGQGLQFLFEYFSETQRNKGNFPGRFSGRQFSNSRSEMNVSTLELGDSALYLCASSLKGSSTDTQYFGPGTRLTVL.

The chain is built from TRBV15 and TRBJ2-1; a weak D match, TRBD1 (5 bases). CDR1 is LNHNV and CDR2 is YYDKDF in the germline V gene (reference sequence). The CDR3 is 14 residues long. The V end lost 1 base, the J end lost 2 bases, and 6 bases lay between the germline ends. The CDR3 reads CATSRVGAYNEQFF. In nucleotides, the CDR3 is TGTGCCACCAGCAGAGTAGGGGCCTACAATGAGCAGTTCTTC.

V and J are TRBV15 and TRBJ2-3; the match to TRBD2 covers 7 bases. Trimming removed 0 bases from V and 11 bases from J; junction bases left unmatched: 11. The CDR3 runs 15 residues. The germline gives CDR1 LNHNV, CDR2 YYDKDF (reference sequence). CDR3 bases: TGTGCCACCAGCAGAGATGGTGGGACTACCTACGGGCAGTATTTT. Translation: CATSRDGGTTYGQYF. The full variable domain, rest sourced from reference TRBV15 and TRBJ2-3, is DAMVIQNPRYQVTQFGKPVTLSCSQTLNHNVMYWYQQKSSQAPKLLFHYYDKDFNNEADTPDNFQSRRPNTSFCFLDIRSPGLGDTAMYLCATSRDGGTTYGQYFGPGTRLTVL.

The chain combines TRBV6-4 with TRBJ1-2; D perhaps matches TRBD1 (5 bases). CDR1 MRHNA and CDR2 SNTAGT come from the germline V gene. The CDR3 consists of 13 residues. V lost 3 bases, J lost 8 bases, and 13 bases lay in between. The CDR3 sequence is CASSDQTGGGYTF. The CDR3 coding sequence is TGTGCCAGCAGTGATCAAACAGGCGGAGGCTACACCTTC.